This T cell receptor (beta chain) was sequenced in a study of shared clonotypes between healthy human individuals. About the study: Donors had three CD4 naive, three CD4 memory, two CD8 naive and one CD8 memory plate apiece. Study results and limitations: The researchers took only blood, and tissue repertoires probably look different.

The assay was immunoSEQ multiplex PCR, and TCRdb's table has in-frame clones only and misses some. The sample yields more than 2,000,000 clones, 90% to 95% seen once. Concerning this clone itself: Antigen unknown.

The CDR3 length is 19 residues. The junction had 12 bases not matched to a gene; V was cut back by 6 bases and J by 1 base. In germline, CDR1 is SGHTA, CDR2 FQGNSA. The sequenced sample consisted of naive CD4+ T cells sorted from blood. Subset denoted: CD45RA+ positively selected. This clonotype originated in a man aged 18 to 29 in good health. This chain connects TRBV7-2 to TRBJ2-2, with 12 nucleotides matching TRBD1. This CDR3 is CASRERGTGGFWNTGELFF. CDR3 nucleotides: TGTGCCAGCAGGGAAAGGGGGACAGGGGGCTTTTGGAACACCGGGGAGCTGTTTTTT. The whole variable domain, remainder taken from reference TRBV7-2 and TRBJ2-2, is GAGVSQSPSNKVTEKGKDVELRCDPISGHTALYWYRQSLGQGLEFLIYFQGNSAPDKSGLPSDRFSAERTGGSVSTLTIQRTQQEDSAVYLCASRERGTGGFWNTGELFFGEGSRLTVL.